Each of the 8 T cell receptor beta chains below was sequenced from the same sample in a study of human T cells and chemical hapten exposure. Time point meaning: patch test 1, 2 weeks after DPC sensitization. Treatment denoted: therapeutic diphenylcyclopropenone sensitization with weekly scalp DPC. Each CDR3 protein is one row after TCRdb ran MiXCR on the RACE reads. Of roughly 200,000 distinct CDR3 sequences in the sample, 20% to 25% were seen once. The sample consisted of whole blood, taken in connection with sensitization to the hapten diphenylcyclopropenone (DPC). All receptors derive from a woman aged 45-59 years with alopecia areata. Some clones in this sample may be carry-over from other donors' samples.

V usage is TRBV12-3 or TRBV12-4 and J usage is TRBJ2-3; the D gene is possibly TRBD1 (5 bases). Trimming shortened V by 7 bases and J by 2 bases, and 10 bases separated the two germline ends. The CDR3 has 13 amino acids. This CDR3 is CASIDRLTDTQYF. CDR3 sequence (DNA): TGTGCCAGCATCGACAGACTCACAGATACGCAGTATTTT.

The sample holds a few counts of this clonotype. The chain carries TRBV29-1 and TRBJ1-5; 7 bases are a match to TRBD1. The V segment lost 7 bases and the J segment 4 bases; nucleotides outside the gene matches: 4. Per the germline V gene, CDR1 is SQVTM and CDR2 is ANQGSEA. The CDR3 has 12 amino acids. CDR3 nucleotides: TGCAGCGCACGACAGGGTAATCAGCCCCAGCATTTT. Its protein is CSARQGNQPQHF.

The rearrangement uses TRBV10-2 and TRBJ2-5, with unresolved D. Germline CDR1 and CDR2: WSHSY and SAAADI. The CDR3 is made up of 14 amino acids. V dropped 6 bases and J dropped 4 bases, with 15 bases sitting between them. In nucleotides, the CDR3 is TGCGCCAGCAGGGACCTCAAATTGGGAGAGACCCAGTACTTC. Protein sequence: CASRDLKLGETQYF.

Details on this clonotype: With a much larger clone just one base away, this may be a read error. The rearrangement joins TRBV12-3 or TRBV12-4 to TRBJ2-2; 9 positions agree with TRBD1. Germline trimming cut 6 bases from V and 3 bases from J; bases unmatched to any gene: 2. The CDR3 totals 14 residues. DNA for the CDR3: TGTGCCAGCAGCGGACAGGGGTACACCGGGGAGCTGTTTTTT. It specifies CASSGQGYTGELFF.

The CDR3 coding sequence is TGCAGTGCAGACGGGGGGGCAGGGCCCCTCTACGAGCAGTACTTC. The encoded protein is CSADGGAGPLYEQYF. The chain combines TRBV20-1 with TRBJ2-7, with TRBD2 matching over 8 bases. The CDR3 contains 15 residues. The germline CDR1 and CDR2 sequences are DFQATT and SNEGSKA (reference sequence). Trimming took 6 bases from V and 3 from J; bases not matched to a gene: 13.

This clonotype was counted between two and nine times. J is TRBJ1-2 and V is TRBV20-1; 7 bases are shared with TRBD1. The CDR3 sequence is 13 residues long. V trimming: 2 bases; J trimming: 6 bases; junction bases outside the gene matches: 6. Germline-derived CDR1 and CDR2 are DFQATT and SNEGSKA (reference sequence). The DNA of the CDR3 is TGCAGTGCTAGAAAGGCAGGGGGAGATGGCTACACCTTC. Protein: CSARKAGGDGYTF.

This clonotype has a handful of counts. DNA of the CDR3: TGTGCCAGCAGCTCTACAGAGACCTACGAGCAGTACTTC. Its translation is CASSSTETYEQYF. The J gene is TRBJ2-7, the V gene TRBV7-9, with D unresolved. Trimming cost V 4 bases and J 2 bases, with 9 bases left between them. CDR1 and CDR2 from the germline V gene are SEHNR and FQNEAQ (reference sequence). The CDR3 is 13 residues long.

This chain uses TRBV7-9 with TRBJ2-7; no reliable D call. Germline V gives CDR1 SEHNR, CDR2 FQNEAQ (reference sequence). Deletions cut 6 bases from V and 1 base from J, with 7 bases between. The CDR3 is 12 amino acids. CDR3 bases: TGTGCCAGCAGTTGGGGTTCCTACGAGCAGTACTTC. Encoded protein: CASSWGSYEQYF.